This T cell receptor beta chain came from a study of blood T cell repertoires in COVID-19. Per the original data handling: The assay estimated nucleated cells by amplifying reference gene primers. Here immunoSEQ multiplex PCR was the method, and the copy in TCRdb shows in-frame clones only, minus some. Clone size and V and J calls were adopted from that table, with D and trimming inferred from the DNA. The sample consists of around 93,000 clones, around nine tenths of them appearing once. V was pared by 0 bases and J by 5 bases, with 11 bases between. CDR1 SGHAT and CDR2 FQNNGV come from the germline V gene. The CDR3 is made up of 14 amino acids.

The sequenced sample was peripheral blood. The receptor comes from a man of 80 years or more with acute or convalescent COVID-19. The chain combines TRBV11-2 with TRBJ2-7; D is unresolved. In DNA, the CDR3 is TGTGCCAGCAGCTTAGATGTCCAGGTCGACGAGCAGTACTTC. This translates into CASSLDVQVDEQYF.